This T cell receptor (beta chain) appears in the sequencing data of a study of Graves' ophthalmopathy and Graves' hyperthyroidism (dated by TCRdb to the late 2010s). Notes on the research overall: Peripheral blood was collected at initial diagnosis, before any treatment. TCR beta repertoire signatures were used to distinguish Graves' ophthalmopathy from Graves' hyperthyroidism and to predict progression to ophthalmopathy. In total, approximately 130 blood samples were TCR-sequenced: roughly 45 ophthalmopathy, some 75 hyperthyroidism and approximately 17 hyperthyroidism-to-ophthalmopathy patients. To explore V-J signatures distinguishing ophthalmopathy from hyperthyroidism, a discovery set of 100 patients (about 43 ophthalmopathy, roughly 55 stable hyperthyroidism) was enrolled. The independent validation cohort included under 20 hyperthyroidism patients plus 17 patients who later progressed from hyperthyroidism to ophthalmopathy. In 6 or 7 hyperthyroidism patients, T-cell repertoires of thyroid tissue and blood were compared. Following sample collection, hyperthyroidism patients were given methimazole at a starting dose of 30 mg daily, and ophthalmopathy patients were given high-dose intravenous methylprednisolone. The roughly 100 discovery patients were divided at random into training and test sets in a 7:3 ratio. Study-wide findings and limitations: No statistical method was used to set the sample size in advance, and the investigators knew which group each participant was assigned to. Among expanded thyroid clonotypes with frequency above 0.001, most also showed up in blood, which suggests that blood repertoires may reflect the thyroid immune response. In validation, the model predicted ophthalmopathy progression with 55% to 71% sensitivity and about 73% specificity; roughly eleven predicted patients were CT-confirmed with GO in a median of roughly 6.8 months. Ophthalmopathy was separated from stable hyperthyroidism by the 13-signature model with just under 90% sensitivity and about 81% specificity in cross-validation and with 80%/75% in the test set.

The V and J ends are trimmed by 5 bases and 6 bases, leaving 17 bases between them. In the germline V gene, CDR1 corresponds to SGHTA and CDR2 to FQGTGA. The CDR3 sequence holds 14 residues, the cysteine and phenylalanine included. This entry keeps only the CDR3 DNA: 42 bases, framed from base 1. TCR beta CDR3 regions were amplified from RNA transcripts for repertoire sequencing. HTBI primers and the Qiagen OneStep RT-PCR kit were used in a first-round RT-PCR, which was followed by a second-round multiplex PCR, size selection and purification. Libraries were sequenced on an Illumina HiSeq2000 using paired-end 100 bp reads. The study's processing was this. SOAPnuke was used for read processing, and reads with adapters, uncalled bases, a mean Phred below 15, or no exact constant-primer or identifier match were discarded. COPE v1.2.5 was used to merge high-quality paired reads. Each unique nucleotide sequence was defined as a clonotype, and clonotypes were aligned to IMGT TRB V, D and J references with MiTCR v1.1. Analysis was restricted to V-J combinations with a frequency above 0.0001, which covered about 99% of repertoires. A TCR clonal expansion and chaos score per V-J combination was defined as the ratio of F50 clonal expansion to chaos observed in the TCRdist matrix. Welch's t-statistics and random forest were used to reduce the features to some 13 V-J combinations, which were then used as input to a naive Bayes classifier. Thyroid-blood repertoire similarity was quantified with the Morisita-Horn index. Starting from the raw public reads, TCRdb applied fastp trimming at Q25, assembled clones with MiXCR and retained in-frame beta chains. For every CDR3 protein sequence, its rows merge into one entry that carries the most common genes and DNA. The V and J calls shown here were made by TCRdb, not taken from the authors' results. This sample comprises hundreds of thousands of distinct CDR3 sequences, roughly 20% of them detected only once. 2.5% to 3.5% of the sample is in the top ten clones.

This clonotype was counted many times. Its antigen remains unidentified. Base qualities are not provided; no much larger clone lies one nucleotide away. Stable hyperthyroidism was defined as no progression to ophthalmopathy within 18 months of follow-up. Hyperthyroidism patients were newly diagnosed, were aged 18 to 65 years, and had a disease duration under 2 months. Patients with other autoimmune diseases, uncontrolled infections, pregnancy or lactation were excluded. Clinical symptoms, serum thyroxine, TRAb, thyroid ultrasound and orbital computed tomography were used for diagnosis. Using Ficoll-Paque density gradient centrifugation, PBMCs were isolated from 10 ml of fresh peripheral blood. Trizol reagent was used to extract the total RNA, and its quality was then checked on an Agilent 2100 Bioanalyzer.

The origin of this receptor is a woman between 18 and 29 years old with stable Graves' hyperthyroidism. Donor details come from another sample of the same person, matched by shared clones. The V gene is TRBV7-3 and the J gene is TRBJ2-7; the D gene cannot be resolved beyond TRBD1 or TRBD2, each matching 6 bases. Sequencing was carried out using peripheral blood. CDR3 sequence: CASSAWGAGGEQYF. The bases read TGTGCCAGCAGCGCCTGGGGGGCGGGCGGCGAGCAGTACTTC.